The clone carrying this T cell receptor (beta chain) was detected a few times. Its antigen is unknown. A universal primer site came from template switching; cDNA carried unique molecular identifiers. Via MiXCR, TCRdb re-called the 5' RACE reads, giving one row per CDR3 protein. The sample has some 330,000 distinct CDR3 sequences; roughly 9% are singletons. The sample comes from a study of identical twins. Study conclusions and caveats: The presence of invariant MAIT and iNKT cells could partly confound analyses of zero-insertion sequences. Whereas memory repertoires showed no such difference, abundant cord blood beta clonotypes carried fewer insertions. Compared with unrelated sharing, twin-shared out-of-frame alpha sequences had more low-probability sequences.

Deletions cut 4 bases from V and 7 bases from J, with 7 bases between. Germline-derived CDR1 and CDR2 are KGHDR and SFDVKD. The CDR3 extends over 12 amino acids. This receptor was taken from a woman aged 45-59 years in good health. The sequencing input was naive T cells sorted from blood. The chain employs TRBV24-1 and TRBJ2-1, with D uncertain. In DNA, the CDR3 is TGTGCCACCAGTGACCTAAAAAATGAGCAGTTCTTC. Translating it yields CATSDLKNEQFF.